This entry lists 23 T cell receptor beta chains sequenced from one sample in a study of blood T cell repertoires in COVID-19. Only in-frame clones appear in the TCRdb table, and some are missing; sequencing was by immunoSEQ multiplex PCR. The sample lists 150,000 to 200,000 clones, 85% to 90% occurring once. What was sequenced was peripheral blood. These receptor sequences come from a human donor in a cohort sampled during active COVID-19.

This rearrangement joins TRBV7-6 to TRBJ2-3; D possibly corresponds to TRBD1 (6 bases). The germline gives CDR1 SGHVS, CDR2 FNYEAQ. The CDR3 is made up of 15 amino acids. V lost 6 bases to trimming and J lost 0 bases, with 13 bases between them. The CDR3 sequence: CASRPSTGSTDTQYF. In nucleotides, the CDR3 is TGTGCCAGCAGACCATCGACAGGCAGCACAGATACGCAGTATTTT.

The chain combines TRBV6-5 with TRBJ2-3; no definite D call. V shed 0 bases and J shed 2 bases, with 9 bases lying between them. Germline-derived CDR1 and CDR2 are MNHEY and SVGAGI. CDR3 length equals 15 residues. Written as DNA, the CDR3 is TGTGCCAGCAGTTACTCCCAGGCCCTCACAGATACGCAGTATTTT. This sequence encodes CASSYSQALTDTQYF.

This chain joins TRBV9 and TRBJ2-5; D remains ambiguous. The CDR3 loop spans 14 amino acids. V lost 1 base, J lost 1 base, and 8 bases lay in between. Germline CDR1 is SGDLS and CDR2 is YYNGEE. CDR3 nucleotides: TGTGCCAGCAGCGTATCCGGTAGCCAAGAGACCCAGTACTTC. Its translation: CASSVSGSQETQYF. Supplemented by reference TRBV9 and TRBJ2-5, the full variable domain reads DSGVTQTPKHLITATGQRVTLRCSPRSGDLSVYWYQQSLDQGLQFLIQYYNGEERAKGNILERFSAQQFPDLHSELNLSSLELGDSALYFCASSVSGSQETQYFGPGTRLLVL.

The V gene is TRBV5-6, the J gene TRBJ2-5; 13 bases agree with TRBD2. Trimming took 6 bases from V and 5 from J; bases not matched to a gene: 10. The germline V gene encodes CDR1 SGHDT and CDR2 YYEEEE. This CDR3 has 16 residues. The CDR3 region has the DNA TGTGCCAGCATTCGACTAGCGGGAGGAAAGAGCGAGACCCAGTACTTC. Residues: CASIRLAGGKSETQYF.

The rearrangement joins TRBV3-1 (or the pseudogene TRBV3-2) to TRBJ2-7; 9 bases match TRBD2. The junction had 6 bases not matched to a gene; V was cut back by 3 bases and J by 6 bases. Germline CDR1 is LGHDT and CDR2 is YNNKEL (reference sequence). This CDR3 comprises 14 residues. CDR3: CASSHLAGSLEQYF. The CDR3 nucleotides are TGTGCCAGCAGCCATCTAGCGGGAAGCCTCGAGCAGTACTTC.

The CDR3 region has the DNA TGTGCCAGCAGTATACAGGGAAGCAACACCAATGAGCAGTTCTTC. Translated: CASSIQGSNTNEQFF. The chain couples TRBV2 to TRBJ2-1, with a possible D match to TRBD1 (6 bases). Germline CDR1 is SNHLY and CDR2 is FYNNEI. V was pared by 5 bases and J by 6 bases, with 17 bases between. The CDR3 spans 15 residues. Full variable domain (missing parts from reference TRBV2 and TRBJ2-1): EPEVTQTPSHQVTQMGQEVILRCVPISNHLYFYWYRQILGQKVEFLVSFYNNEISEKSEIFDDQFSVERPDGSNFTLKIRSTKLEDSAMYFCASSIQGSNTNEQFFGPGTRLTVL.

The CDR3 region has the DNA TGTGCCAGCAGCCTGACCTCGGGATTCAAAGAGACCCAGTACTTC. It is translated as CASSLTSGFKETQYF. The chain is built from TRBV7-8 and TRBJ2-5; tentative D call: TRBD2 (5 bases). Germline CDR1 SGHVS, CDR2 FQNEAQ. The CDR3 has 15 residues. Trimming left V 5 bases short and J 3 bases short, with 16 bases between.

The gene calls are TRBV6-1 and TRBJ2-7; possible D gene TRBD1, 5 bases. This CDR3 has 13 residues. Trimming left V 0 bases short and J 5 bases short, with 8 bases between. Germline V gene sequence: CDR1 MNHNS, CDR2 SASEGT. The CDR3 nucleotides read TGTGCCAGCAGTGAAGCGCCCAGGGACGAGCAGTACTTC. Its protein product is CASSEAPRDEQYF.

V usage is TRBV19 and J usage is TRBJ2-2; 8 nucleotides align to TRBD2. Germline CDR1 and CDR2: LNHDA and SQIVND (reference sequence). V shed 3 bases, J shed 2 bases, and the junction held 2 bases outside the gene matches. The CDR3 is made up of 15 amino acids. The CDR3 bases are TGTGCCAGTAGTATGGCGGGAGGCAACACCGGGGAGCTGTTTTTT. It specifies CASSMAGGNTGELFF.

The J gene is TRBJ2-3, the V gene TRBV5-4; maybe TRBD1 (5 bases). Germline V lookup: CDR1 SGHNT, CDR2 YYREEE (reference sequence). The CDR3 covers 15 residues. Trimming removed 2 bases from V and 0 bases from J, with 10 bases in between. CDR3 in DNA: TGTGCCAGCAGCTTCAAACAGGACAGCACAGATACGCAGTATTTT. Amino acids: CASSFKQDSTDTQYF.

This chain connects TRBV9 to TRBJ2-5; possible D gene TRBD2, 6 bases. Trimming shortened V by 4 bases and J by 5 bases, and 15 bases separated the two germline ends. The CDR3 sequence is 14 residues long. Per the germline V gene, CDR1 is SGDLS and CDR2 is YYNGEE. This chain's CDR3 is CASSTVLAGETQYF. The CDR3 DNA reads as TGTGCCAGCAGCACCGTCCTTGCGGGGGAGACCCAGTACTTC. Full variable domain (remainder filled in from reference TRBV9 and TRBJ2-5): DSGVTQTPKHLITATGQRVTLRCSPRSGDLSVYWYQQSLDQGLQFLIQYYNGEERAKGNILERFSAQQFPDLHSELNLSSLELGDSALYFCASSTVLAGETQYFGPGTRLLVL.

The V gene is TRBV5-1, the J gene TRBJ2-5; D is perhaps TRBD2 (5 bases). This CDR3 contains 14 residues. Germline V gene data show CDR1 as SGHRS and CDR2 as YFSETQ. V lost 2 bases and J 4 bases, leaving 12 bases between the germline ends. Here the CDR3 reads CASSFTRRVETQYF. CDR3 DNA: TGCGCCAGCAGCTTCACTAGGCGGGTAGAGACCCAGTACTTC.

This chain connects TRBV5-1 to TRBJ2-3, with 7 nucleotides matching TRBD2. This CDR3 is 15 amino acids long. Germline values: CDR1 SGHRS, CDR2 YFSETQ. J was trimmed by 1 base and V by 6 bases; bases with no gene match: 8. The CDR3 reads CASTSGVTGTDTQYF. As DNA, the CDR3 is TGCGCCAGCACTAGCGGAGTCACGGGCACAGATACGCAGTATTTT.

The chain couples TRBV5-5 to TRBJ1-2; perhaps TRBD1 as D (5 bases). CDR3 size: 14 residues. Germline V gives CDR1 SGHKS, CDR2 YYEKEE (reference sequence). Between the trimmed V and J ends, which lost 4 bases and 4 bases, there was a span of 14 bases. This CDR3 reads CASSLNPDSYGYTF. The CDR3 nucleotides are TGTGCCAGCAGCCTAAACCCAGACAGCTATGGCTACACCTTC.

This chain uses TRBV6-2 or TRBV6-3 with TRBJ1-5; 7 positions agree with TRBD1. V lost 5 bases and J lost 1; bases outside the gene matches: 8. In germline, CDR1 is MNHEY, CDR2 SVGEGT. The CDR3 runs 16 residues. CDR3: CASSTWRGQSNQPQHF. The CDR3 DNA sequence: TGTGCCAGCAGTACCTGGAGGGGGCAAAGCAATCAGCCCCAGCATTTT.

The chain has TRBV28 and TRBJ1-5, with D perhaps matching TRBD1 (5 bases). Germline loops: CDR1 MDHEN, CDR2 SYDVKM. With 3 bases removed from V and 1 base from J, the gap between germline ends came to 13 bases. CDR3 length: 16 residues. The CDR3: CASSLGQGGSNQPQHF. The DNA of the CDR3 is TGTGCCAGCAGTTTGGGGCAGGGAGGAAGCAATCAGCCCCAGCATTTT.

This clone was counted between two and nine times. The chain has TRBV3-1 (or the pseudogene TRBV3-2) and TRBJ1-5; a weak D match, TRBD1 (5 bases). V was pared by 0 bases and J by 2 bases, with 11 bases between. Germline V lookup: CDR1 LGHDT, CDR2 YNNKEL (reference sequence). The CDR3 spans 16 residues. In nucleotides, the CDR3 is TGTGCCAGCAGCCAAGATCAGGGACTAGGCAATCAGCCCCAGCATTTT. Residues: CASSQDQGLGNQPQHF.

The chain recombines TRBV7-9 with TRBJ1-2, with 8 positions matching TRBD1. CDR1 SEHNR and CDR2 FQNEAQ come from the germline V gene (reference sequence). The CDR3 is made up of 15 amino acids. V was pared by 2 bases and J by 8 bases, with 10 bases of the junction left unmatched. For the CDR3, the DNA is TGTGCCAGCAGCTTACAGGGGGCGCTTTTCTCGGGCTACACCTTC. Protein: CASSLQGALFSGYTF.

V usage is TRBV7-2 and J usage is TRBJ2-6; D gene ambiguous. Germline loops: CDR1 SGHTA, CDR2 FQGNSA. The V end lost 2 bases, the J end lost 0 bases, and 8 bases lay between the germline ends. The CDR3 covers 16 residues. CDR3 coding DNA: TGTGCCAGCAGCTTAAGCAGGCCCTCTGGGGCCAACGTCCTGACTTTC. Translation gives CASSLSRPSGANVLTF.

The J gene is TRBJ2-7, the V gene TRBV7-2; a weak D match, TRBD1 (6 bases). Trimming pared 3 bases from V and 0 bases from J, leaving 9 bases between. Per germline, CDR1 SGHTA and CDR2 FQGNSA. This CDR3 spans 14 amino acids. CDR3 nucleotides: TGTGCCAGCAGCTTTAAACAGGGCTCCTACGAGCAGTACTTC. Translated: CASSFKQGSYEQYF.

The rearrangement joins TRBV11-2 to TRBJ1-3; no firm D call. The CDR3 has 16 amino acids. Per germline, CDR1 SGHAT and CDR2 FQNNGV. Trimming shortened V by 0 bases and J by 0 bases, and 9 bases separated the two germline ends. DNA for the CDR3: TGTGCCAGCAGCTTAGAAGTCCGCAGCTCTGGAAACACCATATATTTT. Translated, it gives CASSLEVRSSGNTIYF. Looking up the rest from reference TRBV11-2 and TRBJ1-3 gives the full variable domain: EAGVAQSPRYKIIEKRQSVAFWCNPISGHATLYWYQQILGQGPKLLIQFQNNGVVDDSQLPKDRFSAERLKGVDSTLKIQPAKLEDSAVYLCASSLEVRSSGNTIYFGEGSWLTVV.

This clone was detected only a few times. The chain combines TRBV11-2 with TRBJ2-1; TRBD2 matches 9 bases. Germline lookup yields CDR1 SGHAT and CDR2 FQNNGV. This CDR3 is 16 amino acids long. The J segment lost 8 bases and the V segment lost 4 bases, leaving 12 bases of the junction unmatched. The CDR3 region has the DNA TGTGCCAGCAGCTGGGGCCGGGGTAGCGGGAGCTATGAGCAGTTCTTC. Translating gives CASSWGRGSGSYEQFF.

The chain carries TRBV5-1 and TRBJ2-2, with TRBD2 identical over 12 bases. This CDR3 spans 15 amino acids. The J segment lost 14 bases and the V segment lost 0 bases, leaving 8 bases of the junction unmatched. Germline CDR1 is SGHRS and CDR2 is YFSETQ. This CDR3 reads CASSLGTSGARILFF. Written as DNA, the CDR3 is TGCGCCAGCAGCTTGGGGACTAGCGGGGCTAGAATCCTGTTTTTT.